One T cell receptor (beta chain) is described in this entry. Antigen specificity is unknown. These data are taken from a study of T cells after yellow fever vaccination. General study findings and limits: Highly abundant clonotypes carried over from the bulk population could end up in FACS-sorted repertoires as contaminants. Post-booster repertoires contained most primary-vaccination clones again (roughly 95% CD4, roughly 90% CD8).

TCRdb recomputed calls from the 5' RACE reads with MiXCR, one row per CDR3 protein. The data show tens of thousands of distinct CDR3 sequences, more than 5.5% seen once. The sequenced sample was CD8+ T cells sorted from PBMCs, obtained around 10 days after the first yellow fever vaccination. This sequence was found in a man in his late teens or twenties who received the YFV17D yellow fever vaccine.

The CDR3 loop reads CASSIRGTSPLHF. CDR3 DNA sequence: TGTGCCAGCAGCATAAGGGGGACCTCACCCCTCCACTTT. The chain joins TRBV5-8 to TRBJ1-6, with D possibly matching TRBD1 (6 bases). This CDR3 is built from 13 residues. V dropped 4 bases and J dropped 10 bases, with 12 bases sitting between them. The germline V gene encodes CDR1 SGHTS and CDR2 YDEGEE.